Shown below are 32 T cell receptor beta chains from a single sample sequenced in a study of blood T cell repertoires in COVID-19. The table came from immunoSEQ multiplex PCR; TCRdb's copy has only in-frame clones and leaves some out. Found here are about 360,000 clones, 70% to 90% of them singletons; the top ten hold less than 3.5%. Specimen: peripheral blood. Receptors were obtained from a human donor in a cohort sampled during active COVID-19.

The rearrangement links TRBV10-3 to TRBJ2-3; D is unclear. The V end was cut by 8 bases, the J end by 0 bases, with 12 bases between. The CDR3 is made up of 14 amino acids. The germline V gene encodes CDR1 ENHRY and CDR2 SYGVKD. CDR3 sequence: CAIRLGTSTDTQYF. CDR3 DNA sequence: TGTGCCATCCGCCTAGGCACTAGCACAGATACGCAGTATTTT.

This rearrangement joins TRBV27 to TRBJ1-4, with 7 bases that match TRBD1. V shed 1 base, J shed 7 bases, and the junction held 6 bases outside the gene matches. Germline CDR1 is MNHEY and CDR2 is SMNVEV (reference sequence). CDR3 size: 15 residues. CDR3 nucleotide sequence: TGTGCCAGCAGTTTATTTGCAGGGGGTCTTGAAAAACTGTTTTTT. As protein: CASSLFAGGLEKLFF.

CDR3: CSVNPETGGFEGAFF. CDR3 coding DNA: TGCAGCGTTAACCCGGAAACAGGGGGATTCGAAGGGGCTTTCTTT. This chain links TRBV29-1 with TRBJ1-1, with TRBD1 identical over 8 bases. V trimming: 5 bases; J trimming: 11 bases; junction bases outside the gene matches: 19. CDR3 size: 15 residues. Germline CDR1 SQVTM, CDR2 ANQGSEA. The variable domain in full, with the rest retrieved from reference TRBV29-1 and TRBJ1-1, is SAVISQKPSRDICQRGTSLTIQCQVDSQVTMMFWYRQQPGQSLTLIATANQGSEATYESGFVIDKFPISRPNLTFSTLTVSNMSPEDSSIYLCSVNPETGGFEGAFFGQGTRLTVV.

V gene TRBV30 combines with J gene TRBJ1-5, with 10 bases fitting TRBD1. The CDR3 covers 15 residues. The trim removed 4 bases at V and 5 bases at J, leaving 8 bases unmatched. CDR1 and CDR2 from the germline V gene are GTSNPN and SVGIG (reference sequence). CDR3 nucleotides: TGTGCCTGGACTCGCGCGGGGACAGGGGATCAGCCCCAGCATTTT. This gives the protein CAWTRAGTGDQPQHF.

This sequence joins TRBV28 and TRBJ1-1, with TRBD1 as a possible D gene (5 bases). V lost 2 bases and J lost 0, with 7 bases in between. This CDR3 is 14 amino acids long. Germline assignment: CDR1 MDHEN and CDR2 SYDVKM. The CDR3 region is CASSLQGMNTEAFF. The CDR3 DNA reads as TGTGCCAGCAGTTTACAGGGCATGAACACTGAAGCTTTCTTT.

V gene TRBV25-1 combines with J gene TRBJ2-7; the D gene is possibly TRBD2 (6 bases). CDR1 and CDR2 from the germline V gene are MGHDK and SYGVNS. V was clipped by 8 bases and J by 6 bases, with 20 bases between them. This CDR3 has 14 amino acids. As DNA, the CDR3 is TGTGCCAGCGCCCGGGGCGGAGGGAGCTTCGAGCAGTACTTC. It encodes CASARGGGSFEQYF.

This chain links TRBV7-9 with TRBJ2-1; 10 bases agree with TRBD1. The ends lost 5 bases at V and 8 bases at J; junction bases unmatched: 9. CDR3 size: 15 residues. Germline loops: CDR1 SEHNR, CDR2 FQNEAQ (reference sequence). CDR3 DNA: TGTGCCAGCAGCACGCCGGGACAGGGGTCCGATGAGCAGTTCTTC. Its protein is CASSTPGQGSDEQFF.

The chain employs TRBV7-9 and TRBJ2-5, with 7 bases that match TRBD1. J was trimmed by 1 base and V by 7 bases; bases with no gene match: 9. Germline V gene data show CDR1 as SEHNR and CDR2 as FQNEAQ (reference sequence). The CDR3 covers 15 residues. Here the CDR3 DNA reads TGTGCCAGCATGATTTACGGGACAGCCCAAGAGACCCAGTACTTC. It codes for CASMIYGTAQETQYF. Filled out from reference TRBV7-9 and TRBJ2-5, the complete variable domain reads DTGVSQNPRHKITKRGQNVTFRCDPISEHNRLYWYRQTLGQGPEFLTYFQNEAQLEKSRLLSDRFSAERPKGSFSTLEIQRTEQGDSAMYLCASMIYGTAQETQYFGPGTRLLVL.

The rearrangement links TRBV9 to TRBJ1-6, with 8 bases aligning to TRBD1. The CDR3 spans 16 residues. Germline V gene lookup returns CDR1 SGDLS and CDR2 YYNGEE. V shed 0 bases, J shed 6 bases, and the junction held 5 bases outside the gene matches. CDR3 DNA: TGTGCCAGCAGCGTAGGAGACAGGGGTCTTAATTCACCCCTCCACTTT. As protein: CASSVGDRGLNSPLHF. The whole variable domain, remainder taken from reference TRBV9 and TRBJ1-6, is DSGVTQTPKHLITATGQRVTLRCSPRSGDLSVYWYQQSLDQGLQFLIQYYNGEERAKGNILERFSAQQFPDLHSELNLSSLELGDSALYFCASSVGDRGLNSPLHFGNGTRLTVT.

The CDR3 spells CASSIWPQRGYTF. The CDR3 DNA is TGTGCCAGTAGTATCTGGCCGCAACGCGGCTACACCTTC. The chain recombines TRBV19 with TRBJ1-2, with no clear D. Trimming removed 3 bases at V and 8 bases at J, with 13 bases between. Germline CDR1 is LNHDA and CDR2 is SQIVND (reference sequence). CDR3 length: 13 residues.

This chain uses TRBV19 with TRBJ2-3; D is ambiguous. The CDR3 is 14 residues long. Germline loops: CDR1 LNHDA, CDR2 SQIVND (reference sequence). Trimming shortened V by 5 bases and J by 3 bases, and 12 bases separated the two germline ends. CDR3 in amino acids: CASSGVTHTDTQYF. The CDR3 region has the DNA TGTGCCAGTAGTGGAGTAACCCATACAGATACGCAGTATTTT.

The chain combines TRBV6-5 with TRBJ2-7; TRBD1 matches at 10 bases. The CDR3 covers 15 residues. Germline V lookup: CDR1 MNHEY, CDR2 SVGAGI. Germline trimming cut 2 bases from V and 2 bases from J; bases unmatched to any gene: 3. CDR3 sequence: CASSYQTGGTYEQYF. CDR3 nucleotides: TGTGCCAGCAGTTACCAGACAGGGGGCACCTACGAGCAGTACTTC.

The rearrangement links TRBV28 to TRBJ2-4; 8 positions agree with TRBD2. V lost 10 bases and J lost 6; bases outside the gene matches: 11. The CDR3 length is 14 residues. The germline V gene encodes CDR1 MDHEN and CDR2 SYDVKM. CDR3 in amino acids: CATSDRGGSNIQYF. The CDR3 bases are TGTGCCACCTCAGACCGGGGGGGATCAAACATTCAGTACTTC.

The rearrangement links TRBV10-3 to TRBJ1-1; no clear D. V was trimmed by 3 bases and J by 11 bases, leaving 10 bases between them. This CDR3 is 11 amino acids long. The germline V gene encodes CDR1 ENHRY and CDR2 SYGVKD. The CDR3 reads CAISDARRAFF. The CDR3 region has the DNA TGTGCCATCAGTGATGCCAGGAGGGCTTTCTTT.

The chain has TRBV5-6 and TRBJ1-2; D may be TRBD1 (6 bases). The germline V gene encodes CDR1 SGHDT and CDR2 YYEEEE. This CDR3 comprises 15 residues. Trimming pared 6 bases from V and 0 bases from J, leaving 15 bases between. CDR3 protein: CASTVLGQPNYGYTF. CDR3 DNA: TGTGCCAGCACCGTCCTCGGACAGCCTAACTATGGCTACACCTTC.

This CDR3 reads CAIDYPDRDSGYTF. Here the CDR3 DNA reads TGTGCCATTGATTACCCAGACAGGGACTCTGGCTACACCTTC. The chain links TRBV6-5 to TRBJ1-2, with TRBD1 matching over 7 bases. V was clipped by 10 bases and J by 7 bases; unmatched bases: 15. The CDR3 consists of 14 residues. Germline V gives CDR1 MNHEY, CDR2 SVGAGI.

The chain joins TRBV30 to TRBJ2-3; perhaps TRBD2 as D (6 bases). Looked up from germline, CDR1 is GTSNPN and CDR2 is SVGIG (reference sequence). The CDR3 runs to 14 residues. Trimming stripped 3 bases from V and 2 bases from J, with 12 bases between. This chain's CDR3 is CAWSGWEATDTQYF. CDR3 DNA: TGTGCCTGGAGCGGATGGGAGGCCACAGATACGCAGTATTTT.

In nucleotides, the CDR3 is TGCGCCAGCAGCCAATTGGGACTAGAGACAGATACGCAGTATTTT. Protein sequence: CASSQLGLETDTQYF. V gene TRBV4-1 combines with J gene TRBJ2-3; 8 nucleotides align to TRBD2. CDR1 is MGHRA, CDR2 YSYEKL, per germline. Trimming removed 2 bases from V and 3 bases from J; junction bases left unmatched: 4. The CDR3 runs to 15 residues.

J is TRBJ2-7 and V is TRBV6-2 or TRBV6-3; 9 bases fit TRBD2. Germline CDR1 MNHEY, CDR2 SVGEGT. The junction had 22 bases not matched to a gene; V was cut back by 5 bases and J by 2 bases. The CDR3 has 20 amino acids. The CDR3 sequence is CASSHTWGEVLAGLTYEQYF. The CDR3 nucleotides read TGTGCCAGCAGTCACACATGGGGCGAGGTGCTAGCGGGGTTAACCTACGAGCAGTACTTC.

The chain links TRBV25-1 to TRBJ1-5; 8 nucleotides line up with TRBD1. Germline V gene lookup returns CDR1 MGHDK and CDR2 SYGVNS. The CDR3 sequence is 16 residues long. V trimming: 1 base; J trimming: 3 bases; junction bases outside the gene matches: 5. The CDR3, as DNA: TGTGCCAGCAGTGAATCCGGGACAGGACCCAATCAGCCCCAGCATTTT. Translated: CASSESGTGPNQPQHF.

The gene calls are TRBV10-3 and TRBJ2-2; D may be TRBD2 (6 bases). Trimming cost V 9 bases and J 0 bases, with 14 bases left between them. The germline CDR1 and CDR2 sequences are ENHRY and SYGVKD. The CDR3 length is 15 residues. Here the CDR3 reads CAISAGSSNTGELFF. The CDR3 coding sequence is TGTGCCATTTCAGCCGGGAGTTCGAACACCGGGGAGCTGTTTTTT.

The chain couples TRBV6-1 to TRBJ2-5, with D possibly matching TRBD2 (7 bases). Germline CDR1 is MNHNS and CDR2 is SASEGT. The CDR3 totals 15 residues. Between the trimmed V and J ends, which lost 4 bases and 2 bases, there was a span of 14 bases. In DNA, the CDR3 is TGTGCCAGCAGTGGGGCCCGGGGGGCGCAAGAGACCCAGTACTTC. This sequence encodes CASSGARGAQETQYF.

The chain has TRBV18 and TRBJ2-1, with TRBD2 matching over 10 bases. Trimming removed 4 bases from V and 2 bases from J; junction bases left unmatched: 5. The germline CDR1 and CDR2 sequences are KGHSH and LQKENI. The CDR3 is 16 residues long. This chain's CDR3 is CASSLLTSGAYNEQFF. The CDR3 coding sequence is TGTGCCAGCTCACTCCTTACTAGCGGGGCCTACAATGAGCAGTTCTTC.

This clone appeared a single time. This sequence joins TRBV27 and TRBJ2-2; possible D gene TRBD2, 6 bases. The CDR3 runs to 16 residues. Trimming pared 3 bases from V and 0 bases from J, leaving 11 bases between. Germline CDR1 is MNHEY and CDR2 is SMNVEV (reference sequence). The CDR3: CASSLNGGTNTGELFF. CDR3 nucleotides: TGTGCCAGCAGTTTGAACGGGGGAACGAACACCGGGGAGCTGTTTTTT.

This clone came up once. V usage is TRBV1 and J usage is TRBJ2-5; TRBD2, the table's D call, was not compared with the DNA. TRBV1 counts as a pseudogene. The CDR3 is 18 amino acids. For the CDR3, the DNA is TGCACCAGCAGCCAAGTCTATAGCGGGGGGCCCAAACAAGAGACCCAGTACTTC. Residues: CTSSQVYSGGPKQETQYF.

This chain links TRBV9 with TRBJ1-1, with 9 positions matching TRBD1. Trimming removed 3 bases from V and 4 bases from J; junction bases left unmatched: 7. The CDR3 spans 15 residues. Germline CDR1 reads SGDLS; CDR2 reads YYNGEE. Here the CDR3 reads CASSALDRGSTEAFF. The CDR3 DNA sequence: TGTGCCAGCAGCGCCTTGGACAGGGGAAGCACTGAAGCTTTCTTT.

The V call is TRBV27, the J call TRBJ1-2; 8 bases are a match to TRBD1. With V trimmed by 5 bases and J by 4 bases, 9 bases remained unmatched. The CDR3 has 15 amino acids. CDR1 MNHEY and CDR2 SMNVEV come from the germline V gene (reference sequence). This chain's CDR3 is CASSPLDRALYGYTF. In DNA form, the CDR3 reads TGTGCCAGCAGTCCCTTGGACAGGGCGCTCTATGGCTACACCTTC.

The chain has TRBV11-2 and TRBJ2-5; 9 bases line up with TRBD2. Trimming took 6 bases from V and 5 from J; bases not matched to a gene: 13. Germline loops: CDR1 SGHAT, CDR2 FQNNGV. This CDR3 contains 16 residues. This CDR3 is CASRDTGRGGRETQYF. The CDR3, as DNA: TGTGCCAGCAGGGATACTGGGCGGGGGGGCCGGGAGACCCAGTACTTC.

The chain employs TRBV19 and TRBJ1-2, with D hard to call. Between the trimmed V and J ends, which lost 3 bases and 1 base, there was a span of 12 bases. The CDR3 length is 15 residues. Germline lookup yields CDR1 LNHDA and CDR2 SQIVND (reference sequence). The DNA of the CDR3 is TGTGCCAGTAGTATTCGGGGAGGGAGTAACTATGGCTACACCTTC. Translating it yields CASSIRGGSNYGYTF.

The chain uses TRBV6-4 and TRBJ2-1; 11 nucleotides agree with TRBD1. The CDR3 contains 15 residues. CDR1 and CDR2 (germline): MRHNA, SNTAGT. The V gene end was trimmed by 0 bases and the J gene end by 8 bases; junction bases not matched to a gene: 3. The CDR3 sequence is CASSDSGTGGHEQFF. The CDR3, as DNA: TGTGCCAGCAGTGACTCGGGGACAGGGGGACATGAGCAGTTCTTC.

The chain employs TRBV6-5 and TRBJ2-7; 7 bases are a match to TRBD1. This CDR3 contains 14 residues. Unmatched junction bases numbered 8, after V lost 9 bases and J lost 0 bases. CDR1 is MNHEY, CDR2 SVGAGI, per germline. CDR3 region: CASSITGVSYEQYF. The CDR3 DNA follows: TGTGCCAGTTCCATCACAGGGGTCTCCTACGAGCAGTACTTC.

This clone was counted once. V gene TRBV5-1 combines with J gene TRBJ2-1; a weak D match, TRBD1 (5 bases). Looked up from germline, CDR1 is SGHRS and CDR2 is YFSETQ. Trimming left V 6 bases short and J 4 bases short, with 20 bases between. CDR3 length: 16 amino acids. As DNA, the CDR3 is TGCGCCAGCAACGACCCCCAGGGCGACATATACAATGAGCAGTTCTTC. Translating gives CASNDPQGDIYNEQFF. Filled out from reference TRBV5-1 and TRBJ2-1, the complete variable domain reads KAGVTQTPRYLIKTRGQQVTLSCSPISGHRSVSWYQQTPGQGLQFLFEYFSETQRNKGNFPGRFSGRQFSNSRSEMNVSTLELGDSALYLCASNDPQGDIYNEQFFGPGTRLTVL.